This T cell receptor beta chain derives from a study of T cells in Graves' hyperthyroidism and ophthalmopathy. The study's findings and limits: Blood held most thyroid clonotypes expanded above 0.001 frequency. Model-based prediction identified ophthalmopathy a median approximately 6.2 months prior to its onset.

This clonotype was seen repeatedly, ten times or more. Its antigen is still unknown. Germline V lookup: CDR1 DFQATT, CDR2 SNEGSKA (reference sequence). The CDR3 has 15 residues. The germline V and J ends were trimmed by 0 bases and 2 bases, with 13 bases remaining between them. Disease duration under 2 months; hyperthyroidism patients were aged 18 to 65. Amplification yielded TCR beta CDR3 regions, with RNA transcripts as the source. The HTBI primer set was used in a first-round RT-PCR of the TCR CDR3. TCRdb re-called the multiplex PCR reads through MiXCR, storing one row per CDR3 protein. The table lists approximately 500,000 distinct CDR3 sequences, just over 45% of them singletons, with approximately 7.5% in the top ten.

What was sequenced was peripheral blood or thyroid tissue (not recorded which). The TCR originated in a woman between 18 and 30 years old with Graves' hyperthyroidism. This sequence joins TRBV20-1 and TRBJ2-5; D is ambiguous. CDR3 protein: CSARDGPLRQETQYF. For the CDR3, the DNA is TGCAGTGCTAGAGATGGGCCTTTACGGCAAGAGACCCAGTACTTC.